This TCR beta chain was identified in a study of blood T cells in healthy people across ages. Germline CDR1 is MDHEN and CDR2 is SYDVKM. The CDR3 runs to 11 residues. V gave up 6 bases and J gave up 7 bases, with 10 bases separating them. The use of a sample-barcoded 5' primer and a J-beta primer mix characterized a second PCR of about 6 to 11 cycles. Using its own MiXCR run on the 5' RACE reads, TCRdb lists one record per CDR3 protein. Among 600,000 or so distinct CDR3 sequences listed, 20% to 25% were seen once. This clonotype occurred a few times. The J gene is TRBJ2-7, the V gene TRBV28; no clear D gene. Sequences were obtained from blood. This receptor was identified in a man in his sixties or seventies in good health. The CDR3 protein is CASSTSWEQYF. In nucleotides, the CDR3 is TGTGCCAGCAGCACCTCGTGGGAGCAGTACTTC.